This passage covers 24 T cell receptor beta chains from one sample sequenced in a study of Ad26.COV2.S vaccination and SARS-CoV-2 variants. Libraries were prepared by immunoSEQ multiplex PCR; TCRdb keeps only in-frame clonotypes and omits some of them. The data show around 450,000 clones, with roughly 88% seen just once and around 3.6% held by the top ten. Treatment of the sample: some 20 received Ad26.COV2.S at low or high dose, single or two shots; 5 received placebo; per-sample allocation not given. At day 63 after the first vaccine or placebo injection, samples were drawn. Sequenced here: peripheral blood, sampled in a trial of Ad26.COV2.S vaccine versus placebo. The receptors were gathered from a person aged 18-65 years who received the Ad26.COV2.S COVID-19 vaccine or a placebo.

The chain has TRBV3-1 (or the pseudogene TRBV3-2) and TRBJ2-1, with a possible D match to TRBD1 (5 bases). The germline V gene encodes CDR1 LGHDT and CDR2 YNNKEL (reference sequence). V was shortened by 0 bases and J by 6 bases, with 15 bases between the two germline ends. This CDR3 contains 16 residues. The CDR3 DNA is TGTGCCAGCAGCCAAGACACAGGTCTATGGGTCAATGAGCAGTTCTTC. Protein product: CASSQDTGLWVNEQFF.

CDR3 loop: CASSYSGAQVTQYF. As DNA, the CDR3 is TGTGCCAGCAGTTACTCGGGCGCACAGGTGACCCAGTACTTC. The J gene is TRBJ2-5, the V gene TRBV6-5; D possibly corresponds to TRBD1 (5 bases). Looked up from germline, CDR1 is MNHEY and CDR2 is SVGAGI. Trimming cost V 0 bases and J 7 bases, with 12 bases left between them. The CDR3 is 14 residues long.

The chain uses TRBV4-3 and TRBJ1-1; a possible D gene is TRBD1 (5 bases). The germline V gene has CDR1 LGHNA and CDR2 YSLEER. The CDR3 runs 14 residues. The V and J ends lost 4 bases and 0 bases respectively, with 9 bases between them. The CDR3 is CASSRREMNTEAFF. As DNA, the CDR3 is TGCGCCAGCAGCCGCAGGGAAATGAACACTGAAGCTTTCTTT.

The CDR3 DNA follows: TGTGCCAGCAGCCAAAGTAGGGGAGATACCGGGGAGCTGTTTTTT. Its protein product is CASSQSRGDTGELFF. The chain joins TRBV14 to TRBJ2-2; D may be TRBD1 or TRBD2 (5 bases each). This CDR3 is built from 15 residues. With 2 bases removed from V and 5 bases from J, the gap between germline ends came to 12 bases. Germline V gene data show CDR1 as SGHDN and CDR2 as FVKESK.

The V call is TRBV5-8, the J call TRBJ1-4; TRBD1 matches at 9 bases. The CDR3 consists of 15 residues. Losses at the gene ends were 4 bases for V and 5 bases for J; bases not matched to a gene: 6. CDR1 and CDR2 (germline): SGHTS, YDEGEE. The CDR3 sequence is CASSEPGTGNEKLFF. CDR3 bases: TGTGCCAGCAGCGAACCCGGGACAGGGAATGAAAAACTGTTTTTT. The full variable domain, with the rest looked up from reference TRBV5-8 and TRBJ1-4, is EAGVTQSPTHLIKTRGQQATLRCSPISGHTSVYWYQQALGLGLQFLLWYDEGEERNRGNFPPRFSGRQFPNYSSELNVNALELEDSALYLCASSEPGTGNEKLFFGSGTQLSVL.

This rearrangement joins TRBV7-2 to TRBJ2-5; 8 bases are a match to TRBD1. This CDR3 spans 17 amino acids. Trimming at V came to 2 bases and at J to 4 bases, leaving 12 bases not matched to a gene. Per the germline V gene, CDR1 is SGHTA and CDR2 is FQGNSA. The CDR3 sequence is CASSLRPGGVLVETQYF. The DNA of the CDR3 is TGTGCCAGCAGCTTAAGGCCAGGGGGCGTTCTTGTAGAGACCCAGTACTTC.

The chain is built from TRBV20-1 and TRBJ2-7, with unresolved D. CDR1 is DFQATT and CDR2 is SNEGSKA in the germline V gene (reference sequence). This CDR3 is built from 11 residues. V shed 3 bases and J shed 3 bases, with 6 bases lying between them. For the CDR3, the DNA is TGCAGTGCTAGCATCGGCTACGAGCAGTACTTC. Amino acids: CSASIGYEQYF.

The V call is TRBV5-4, the J call TRBJ2-3, with 8 bases aligning to TRBD1. V gave up 4 bases and J gave up 5 bases; unmatched junction bases: 9. The CDR3 runs 15 residues. Germline lookup yields CDR1 SGHNT and CDR2 YYREEE (reference sequence). In DNA form, the CDR3 reads TGTGCCAGCAGCCTAGGGGACAGGTTAGGAGATACGCAGTATTTT. It is translated as CASSLGDRLGDTQYF.

The genes are TRBV5-1 and TRBJ2-2; D not resolved. Germline values: CDR1 SGHRS, CDR2 YFSETQ. CDR3 length: 14 residues. V lost 1 base and J 2 bases, leaving 6 bases between the germline ends. The CDR3 DNA is TGCGCCAGCAGCTTGACCGGCAACACCGGGGAGCTGTTTTTT. Protein: CASSLTGNTGELFF.

This sequence joins TRBV7-6 and TRBJ2-7, with D maybe TRBD1 (6 bases). Trimming shortened V by 5 bases and J by 1 base, and 15 bases separated the two germline ends. The CDR3 length is 15 residues. Germline V gives CDR1 SGHVS, CDR2 FNYEAQ. CDR3 in amino acids: CASSPTLQGSYEQYF. DNA for the CDR3: TGTGCCAGCAGCCCCACACTACAGGGATCCTACGAGCAGTACTTC. Combining the CDR3 with reference TRBV7-6 and TRBJ2-7 gives the whole variable domain GAGVSQSPRYKVTKRGQDVALRCDPISGHVSLYWYRQALGQGPEFLTYFNYEAQQDKSGLPNDRFSAERPEGSISTLTIQRTEQRDSAMYRCASSPTLQGSYEQYFGPGTRLTVT.

The chain employs TRBV3-1 (or the pseudogene TRBV3-2) and TRBJ1-6, with D possibly TRBD1 on 6 matching bases. The CDR3 totals 16 residues. Germline loops: CDR1 LGHDT, CDR2 YNNKEL (reference sequence). The germline V and J ends were trimmed by 3 bases and 9 bases, with 18 bases remaining between them. This CDR3 reads CASSQYRDTDASPLHF. The CDR3 DNA reads as TGTGCCAGCAGCCAGTACCGGGACACCGACGCTTCACCCCTCCACTTT.

The gene calls are TRBV5-4 and TRBJ1-1; tentatively, D is TRBD1 (5 bases). Trimming stripped 4 bases from V and 0 bases from J, with 13 bases between. Germline V CDR1 and CDR2: SGHNT, YYREEE (reference sequence). The CDR3 runs 15 residues. CDR3 DNA sequence: TGTGCCAGCAGCCCCCGACAGCAAATGAACACTGAAGCTTTCTTT. Its translation: CASSPRQQMNTEAFF.

This clone was seen only once. This chain joins TRBV4-1 and TRBJ1-4; possible D gene TRBD1, 5 bases. V gave up 1 base and J gave up 6 bases, with 15 bases separating them. Germline loops: CDR1 MGHRA, CDR2 YSYEKL. CDR3 size: 16 residues. The CDR3 coding sequence is TGCGCCAGCAGCCAAGTAGAGACAGCTCTTGATGAAAAACTGTTTTTT. Translation gives CASSQVETALDEKLFF.

J is TRBJ1-6 and V is TRBV5-6; D gene unclear. This CDR3 comprises 14 residues. CDR1 and CDR2 from the germline V gene are SGHDT and YYEEEE. Trimming took 6 bases from V and 7 from J, leaving 14 bases between them. This CDR3 reads CASKHNPVNSPLHF. CDR3 bases: TGTGCCAGCAAACATAACCCGGTGAATTCACCCCTCCACTTT.

The rearrangement joins TRBV6-4 to TRBJ2-3; unclear D gene. Trimming removed 3 bases from V and 2 bases from J, with 6 bases in between. The CDR3 loop spans 13 amino acids. CDR1 and CDR2 (germline): MRHNA, SNTAGT. The CDR3 sequence is CASSERFTDTQYF. For the CDR3, the DNA is TGTGCCAGCAGTGAGAGGTTCACAGATACGCAGTATTTT.

The V call is TRBV5-4, the J call TRBJ2-3, with 8 bases that match TRBD2. CDR3 length equals 16 residues. The V segment lost 3 bases and the J segment 3 bases; nucleotides outside the gene matches: 9. Germline loops: CDR1 SGHNT, CDR2 YYREEE (reference sequence). CDR3 coding DNA: TGTGCCAGCAGCTCGGAGATACTAGCGGTTACAGATACGCAGTATTTT. It translates to CASSSEILAVTDTQYF.

This chain joins TRBV28 and TRBJ2-2, with 10 positions matching TRBD1. The CDR3 loop spans 19 amino acids. Germline CDR1 and CDR2: MDHEN and SYDVKM. V lost 2 bases to trimming and J lost 6 bases; unmatched junction nucleotides: 15. CDR3 loop: CASSLSVGKTGGLSGELFF. The CDR3 DNA follows: TGTGCCAGCAGTTTAAGCGTCGGAAAGACAGGGGGCCTCTCCGGGGAGCTGTTTTTT.

The CDR3 loop reads CASAIISEKLFF. For the CDR3, the DNA is TGTGCCAGCGCTATTATTTCAGAAAAACTGTTTTTT. The rearrangement joins TRBV12-3 or TRBV12-4 to TRBJ1-4; D not resolved. V lost 8 bases and J lost 8, with 12 bases in between. The CDR3 is 12 residues long.

The V and J genes are TRBV5-1 and TRBJ2-3; D ambiguous. Germline loops: CDR1 SGHRS, CDR2 YFSETQ. The CDR3 is 15 residues long. V was trimmed by 0 bases and J by 0 bases, leaving 8 bases between them. CDR3 sequence reads: CASSLEDPSTDTQYF. As DNA, the CDR3 is TGCGCCAGCAGCTTGGAGGATCCTAGCACAGATACGCAGTATTTT. Using reference TRBV5-1 and TRBJ2-3 for the parts outside the CDR3, the full variable domain is KAGVTQTPRYLIKTRGQQVTLSCSPISGHRSVSWYQQTPGQGLQFLFEYFSETQRNKGNFPGRFSGRQFSNSRSEMNVSTLELGDSALYLCASSLEDPSTDTQYFGPGTRLTVL.

The chain links TRBV28 to TRBJ1-1, with D unresolved. Trimming left V 3 bases short and J 7 bases short, with 9 bases between. The CDR3 has 12 amino acids. Germline V gene data show CDR1 as MDHEN and CDR2 as SYDVKM. The DNA of the CDR3 is TGTGCCAGCAGTTTCCTCCCAGATGAAGCTTTCTTT. It yields the protein CASSFLPDEAFF.

V gene TRBV9 combines with J gene TRBJ2-1; 7 bases map to TRBD2. The CDR3 runs 15 residues. V lost 2 bases and J lost 2; bases outside the gene matches: 4. CDR1 is SGDLS and CDR2 is YYNGEE in the germline V gene. The CDR3 region has the DNA TGTGCCAGCAGCGTTGCGGGGGAGACCTACAATGAGCAGTTCTTC. Translating gives CASSVAGETYNEQFF.

V and J are TRBV5-1 and TRBJ2-7; TRBD1 matches 7 bases. Germline CDR1 reads SGHRS; CDR2 reads YFSETQ. V dropped 4 bases and J dropped 2; count of bases not matched to a gene: 18. The CDR3 has 18 residues. CDR3 bases: TGCGCCAGCAGCGTTTGGGGTGGCGCACAGGGGTCCCCCTACGAGCAGTACTTC. The encoded protein is CASSVWGGAQGSPYEQYF. Variable domain in full (rest from reference TRBV5-1 and TRBJ2-7): KAGVTQTPRYLIKTRGQQVTLSCSPISGHRSVSWYQQTPGQGLQFLFEYFSETQRNKGNFPGRFSGRQFSNSRSEMNVSTLELGDSALYLCASSVWGGAQGSPYEQYFGPGTRLTVT.

The CDR3 reads CASSLVQLNTEAFF. In DNA form, the CDR3 reads TGTGCCAGCAGCTTGGTACAGTTGAACACTGAAGCTTTCTTT. The chain is built from TRBV5-8 and TRBJ1-1; D not certain. V lost 0 bases and J 0 bases, leaving 6 bases between the germline ends. Germline values: CDR1 SGHTS, CDR2 YDEGEE. The CDR3 is 14 amino acids.

V gene TRBV5-6 combines with J gene TRBJ1-3; D is unresolved. CDR1 SGHDT and CDR2 YYEEEE come from the germline V gene. Trimming stripped 4 bases from V and 9 bases from J, with 11 bases between. This CDR3 has 12 amino acids. CDR3 sequence: CASSPGSGTIYF. Here the CDR3 DNA reads TGTGCCAGCAGCCCCGGATCGGGCACCATATATTTT.